Listed below are T cell receptor beta chains from one sample, sequenced in a study of control samples from healthy donors and cancer patients. Here immunoSEQ multiplex PCR was the method, and the copy in TCRdb shows in-frame clones only, minus some. The sample consists of a few hundred thousand clones, 90% of them appearing once. The sample taken for sequencing was PBMCs. These receptors came from a man aged 40-55 years with head and neck cancer. The CDR3 runs from the conserved cysteine through the conserved F or W. D genes are given only for firm matches. Rows may omit the clone size; those that give it use once, few, many or a size class.

size	D	V	J	CDR3	DNA
.	.	TRBV5-4	TRBJ1-2	CASSSRTEIYGYTF	TGTGCCAGCAGCTCCCGGACGGAGATTTATGGCTACACCTTC
.	TRBD1	TRBV19	TRBJ1-2	CASIDRGRANYGYTF	TGTGCCAGTATCGACAGGGGGAGAGCTAACTATGGCTACACCTTC
.	.	TRBV14	TRBJ2-2	CASSQDGGGLFTGELFF	TGTGCCAGCAGCCAAGATGGAGGGGGCCTTTTCACCGGGGAGCTGTTTTTT
.	.	TRBV2	TRBJ1-6	CATRGESSYNSPLHF	TGTGCCACGAGGGGGGAGAGCTCCTATAATTCACCCCTCCACTTT
.	.	TRBV5-4	TRBJ2-1	CASSLFGARDEQFF	TGTGCCAGCAGCTTGTTCGGTGCCCGGGATGAGCAGTTCTTC
.	.	TRBV28	TRBJ2-5	CASSLRPYQETQYF	TGTGCCAGCAGTTTAAGACCGTACCAAGAGACCCAGTACTTC
.	.	TRBV15	TRBJ2-4	CATSGGTAGAKNIQYF	TGTGCCACCAGCGGGGGGACAGCCGGAGCCAAAAACATTCAGTACTTC
.	.	TRBV7-2	TRBJ1-1	CASSLAMANTEAFF	TGTGCCAGCAGCTTGGCCATGGCGAACACTGAAGCTTTCTTT
.	TRBD2	TRBV3-1/TRBV3-2	TRBJ2-5	CASSRRTSGKSETQYF	TGTGCCAGCAGCCGAAGGACTAGCGGGAAATCAGAGACCCAGTACTTC
many	.	TRBV10-3	TRBJ2-2	CAISSRSRGFTGELFF	TGTGCCATCAGTTCGCGGTCAAGGGGTTTCACCGGGGAGCTGTTTTTT
.	.	TRBV9	TRBJ1-2	CASSVVLGGDAYGYTF	TGTGCCAGCAGCGTAGTGTTGGGGGGAGACGCTTATGGCTACACCTTC
.	.	TRBV21-1	TRBJ1-4	CATLVSGTLEEKLFF	TGTGCCACTCTAGTGTCCGGGACCTTAGAAGAAAAACTGTTTTTT
.	TRBD2	TRBV10-3	TRBJ2-1	CAIRPLTSGKWYNEQFF	TGTGCCATCAGGCCGTTGACTAGCGGGAAGTGGTACAATGAGCAGTTCTTC
.	TRBD2	TRBV9	TRBJ2-1	CASSANSGGTYNEQFF	TGTGCCAGCAGCGCCAATAGCGGGGGGACCTACAATGAGCAGTTCTTC
.	.	TRBV30	TRBJ1-5	CAWNLGRLNQPQHF	TGTGCCTGGAACCTGGGACGGTTAAATCAGCCCCAGCATTTT
.	.	TRBV6-1	TRBJ1-4	CASLSGEGLFF	TGTGCCAGCCTCTCAGGGGAGGGACTGTTTTTT
.	TRBD1	TRBV19	TRBJ1-1	CASSIPDRGTFLVNTEAFF	TGTGCCAGTAGTATCCCCGACAGGGGGACCTTCCTTGTAAACACTGAAGCTTTCTTT
.	.	TRBV5-6	TRBJ2-7	CASSLSPGIVHEQYF	TGTGCCAGCAGCTTGTCCCCAGGGATTGTTCACGAGCAGTACTTC
.	TRBD1	TRBV24-1	TRBJ2-5	CATSDWGTDQETQYF	TGTGCCACCAGTGATTGGGGGACAGACCAAGAGACCCAGTACTTC
.	.	TRBV6-5	TRBJ2-7	CASTWGVEQYF	TGTGCCAGCACCTGGGGCGTCGAGCAGTACTTC
.	.	TRBV30	TRBJ2-2	CGWSSYGELFF	TGTGGTTGGAGTTCCTACGGGGAGCTGTTTTTT